This T cell receptor beta chain was sequenced in a study of blood T cell repertoires in COVID-19. Germline assignment: CDR1 SGHRS and CDR2 YFSETQ. V was cut by 3 bases and J by 5 bases, with 14 bases left in between. This CDR3 spans 14 amino acids. Original handling: Amplifying reference gene primers gave estimates of nucleated cell counts. The table came from immunoSEQ multiplex PCR; TCRdb's copy has only in-frame clones and leaves some out. The V and J calls and clone size were taken over from that table, and D and trimming were inferred from the DNA. The data contain approximately 200,000 clones, around 87% of them seen just once; the ten biggest clones take up more than 7%.

This sequence was found in a man aged 25 to 45 in a cohort exposed to, infected with or recovered from COVID-19 (not recorded which). V usage is TRBV5-1 and J usage is TRBJ1-1, with D possibly being TRBD1 (5 bases). The sequencing sample was made of PBMCs or T cells enriched from blood (not recorded which). The CDR3 region has the DNA TGCGCCAGCAGCTCCAGGGTAGGATCTACTGAAGCTTTCTTT. Amino acids: CASSSRVGSTEAFF.